This TCR beta chain was captured in a study of T cell responses to AZD1222 COVID-19 vaccine. The length of the CDR3 is 20 residues. With 0 bases clipped from V and 1 base from J, the junction kept 13 bases outside the gene matches. Germline lookup yields CDR1 LGHDT and CDR2 YNNKEL (reference sequence). Sequencing was performed with immunoSEQ multiplex PCR; in TCRdb, only in-frame clones are kept and a portion is missing. This sample has around 140,000 clones, with about 89% found just once. This chain uses TRBV3-1 (or the pseudogene TRBV3-2) with TRBJ2-5, with 11 bases that match TRBD2. Specimen: peripheral blood, collected 28 days after the second AZD1222 dose. The receptor comes from an adult who received the AZD1222 COVID-19 vaccine. CDR3 in DNA: TGTGCCAGCAGCCAAGATGCGCGGCTTACGCTAGCGGGGGGCCAAGAGACCCAGTACTTC. Encoded protein: CASSQDARLTLAGGQETQYF.